Listed below are T cell receptor beta chains from one sample, sequenced in a study of blood T cells in healthy people across ages. TCRdb itself ran the 5' RACE reads through MiXCR, one entry per CDR3 protein. Of over 1.5 million distinct CDR3 sequences listed, around half are singletons. Sequenced sample: blood. These receptors were collected from a woman between 35 and 50 years old in good health. Each CDR3 is given with its conserved first and last residue. A D gene is named only where the DNA matches it firmly. Only part of the rows carry a size: once, few, many, or a class if the clone is expanded.

j_gene: TRBJ2-1; d_gene: TRBD2; v_gene: TRBV4-2; abundance: few; CDR3nt: TGTGCCAGCAGCTTGGGACTAGTGGCCCCCTACAATGAGCAGTTCTTC; CDR3aa: CASSLGLVAPYNEQFF
j_gene: TRBJ2-3; d_gene: TRBD1; v_gene: TRBV4-3; abundance: .; CDR3nt: TGCGTCAGCAGCCAAGCGGGACAGGGAGGTATGGATACGCAGTATTTT; CDR3aa: CVSSQAGQGGMDTQYF
j_gene: TRBJ1-2; d_gene: .; v_gene: TRBV27; abundance: .; CDR3nt: TGTGCCAGCATGGGCAGGAATGGGAACTATGGCTACACCTTC; CDR3aa: CASMGRNGNYGYTF
j_gene: TRBJ2-7; d_gene: TRBD1; v_gene: TRBV28; abundance: .; CDR3nt: TGTGCCAGCAGCCCCCCGGGACAGGGTAATTACTACGAGCAGTACTTC; CDR3aa: CASSPPGQGNYYEQYF
j_gene: TRBJ1-1; d_gene: .; v_gene: TRBV4-3; abundance: .; CDR3nt: TGCGCCAGCAGCCAAGAGCTCAGGACGACCACTGAAGCTTTCTTT; CDR3aa: CASSQELRTTTEAFF
j_gene: TRBJ2-4; d_gene: .; v_gene: TRBV3-1; abundance: few; CDR3nt: TGTGCCAGCAGCCAACACCGACTAGACATTCAGTACTTC; CDR3aa: CASSQHRLDIQYF
j_gene: TRBJ2-1; d_gene: .; v_gene: TRBV29-1; abundance: .; CDR3nt: TGCAGCGTTGTCATCGATCGTAATGAGCAGTCCTTC; CDR3aa: CSVVIDRNEQSF
j_gene: TRBJ2-4; d_gene: .; v_gene: TRBV9; abundance: few; CDR3nt: TGTGCCAGCAGCCCCGGGCTAGGGGACATTCAGTACTTC; CDR3aa: CASSPGLGDIQYF
j_gene: TRBJ2-5; d_gene: .; v_gene: TRBV4-3; abundance: .; CDR3nt: TGCGCCAGCAGCCAAGAAATAAGGGGACTCCAAGAGACCCAGTACTTC; CDR3aa: CASSQEIRGLQETQYF
j_gene: TRBJ2-1; d_gene: .; v_gene: TRBV20-1; abundance: many; CDR3nt: TGCAGTGCTAGTGTCGGGAACAATGAGCAGTTCTTC; CDR3aa: CSASVGNNEQFF
j_gene: TRBJ2-6; d_gene: .; v_gene: TRBV6-2/TRBV6-3; abundance: .; CDR3nt: TGTGCCAGCAGTTACTCCAGGGCCCGCCCAATAAACTCTGGGGCCAACGTCCTGACTTTC; CDR3aa: CASSYSRARPINSGANVLTF
j_gene: TRBJ2-3; d_gene: .; v_gene: TRBV4-3; abundance: .; CDR3nt: TGCGCCAGCAGCCAAGATCCCGGGAGTAGGGGCACAGATACGCAGTATTTT; CDR3aa: CASSQDPGSRGTDTQYF
j_gene: TRBJ1-2; d_gene: .; v_gene: TRBV7-2; abundance: .; CDR3nt: TGTGCCAGCAGCTTAGATGTCTCAGCCGACCATTATGGCTACACCTTC; CDR3aa: CASSLDVSADHYGYTF
j_gene: TRBJ1-2; d_gene: TRBD1; v_gene: TRBV7-2; abundance: .; CDR3nt: TGTGCCAGCAGCGCCGGGACAGGGGAATGGGGCTACACCTTC; CDR3aa: CASSAGTGEWGYTF
j_gene: TRBJ2-7; d_gene: .; v_gene: TRBV27; abundance: .; CDR3nt: TGTGCCAGCAGTTTGACCCAGGGAAGGGGCGAGCAGTACTTC; CDR3aa: CASSLTQGRGEQYF
j_gene: TRBJ1-2; d_gene: .; v_gene: TRBV7-2; abundance: .; CDR3nt: TGTGCCAGCAGCCGTAAACAGTATGGCTACACCTTC; CDR3aa: CASSRKQYGYTF
j_gene: TRBJ2-1; d_gene: TRBD2; v_gene: TRBV10-1; abundance: .; CDR3nt: TGCGCCAGCAGTCCTCAGACTAGCGGGGGCAATGAGCAGTTCTTC; CDR3aa: CASSPQTSGGNEQFF
j_gene: TRBJ2-7; d_gene: .; v_gene: TRBV2; abundance: many; CDR3nt: TGTGCCAGCAGTGACCCGACAGGACCCTACGAGCAGTACTTC; CDR3aa: CASSDPTGPYEQYF
j_gene: TRBJ2-7; d_gene: .; v_gene: TRBV27; abundance: .; CDR3nt: TGTGCCAGCAAAAGCCTGTCCTACGAGCAGTACTTC; CDR3aa: CASKSLSYEQYF
j_gene: TRBJ2-2; d_gene: .; v_gene: TRBV21-1; abundance: .; CDR3nt: TGTGCCAGCAGCAGCAAGGGACAGGGAAAGGCCGGGGAGCTGTTTTTT; CDR3aa: CASSSKGQGKAGELFF
j_gene: TRBJ1-2; d_gene: .; v_gene: TRBV7-9; abundance: .; CDR3nt: TGTGCCAGCAGCTTAGCGGTAATGAGGGAAGGCTACACCTTC; CDR3aa: CASSLAVMREGYTF
j_gene: TRBJ2-5; d_gene: .; v_gene: TRBV6-2/TRBV6-3; abundance: few; CDR3nt: TGTGCCAGCAGCCGAACTACCTGGGGAGGAGAGACCCAGTACTTC; CDR3aa: CASSRTTWGGETQYF
j_gene: TRBJ2-3; d_gene: .; v_gene: TRBV7-2; abundance: many; CDR3nt: TGTGCCAGCAGTTCTCTCTCCTCTACAGATACGCAGTATTTT; CDR3aa: CASSSLSSTDTQYF
j_gene: TRBJ2-7; d_gene: .; v_gene: TRBV28; abundance: .; CDR3nt: TGTGCCAGCAGCACGGTCAACCGGGACATAGGCACAAGGCAGTACTTC; CDR3aa: CASSTVNRDIGTRQYF
j_gene: TRBJ2-1; d_gene: .; v_gene: TRBV9; abundance: .; CDR3nt: TGTGCCAGCAGCGTAGTTACCGGGGGGCCTTCGGACAATGAGCAGTTCTTC; CDR3aa: CASSVVTGGPSDNEQFF
j_gene: TRBJ1-2; d_gene: .; v_gene: TRBV12-3/TRBV12-4; abundance: few; CDR3nt: TGTGCCAGCAGTTCCCCATCTCAGGGTAACTATGGCTACACCTTC; CDR3aa: CASSSPSQGNYGYTF
j_gene: TRBJ2-7; d_gene: .; v_gene: TRBV28; abundance: .; CDR3nt: TGTGCCAGCAGTTTAGGGGCAGGAGGAACCTCCTACGAGCAGTACTTC; CDR3aa: CASSLGAGGTSYEQYF
j_gene: TRBJ2-3; d_gene: .; v_gene: TRBV24-1; abundance: .; CDR3nt: TGTGCCACCAGTGATCGGGGGCAAGGAGATACGCAGTATTTT; CDR3aa: CATSDRGQGDTQYF
j_gene: TRBJ2-7; d_gene: TRBD1; v_gene: TRBV27; abundance: .; CDR3nt: TGTGCCAGCAGTTTATCGGGGACAGGGCCTTCCTACGAGCAGTACTTC; CDR3aa: CASSLSGTGPSYEQYF